A single sample gave rise to the 29 T cell receptor beta chains below, sequenced in a study of cytomegalovirus exposure and HLA in healthy donors. PCR used 60 Vbeta primers and 13 Jbeta primers. The table came from immunoSEQ multiplex PCR; TCRdb's copy has only in-frame clones and leaves some out. Of fewer than 200,000 clones detected, approximately 74% appear once; the ten largest clones hold under 3.5%. The specimen was PBMCs. Source of these receptors: a woman aged 25 to 45 in good health and CMV-seronegative.

The chain uses TRBV28 and TRBJ1-4; 7 bases map to TRBD1. This CDR3 has 15 amino acids. Losses at the gene ends were 6 bases for V and 4 bases for J; bases not matched to a gene: 8. Germline values: CDR1 MDHEN, CDR2 SYDVKM. The CDR3 DNA reads as TGTGCCAGCAGCCCTCCAGGGGGGTTTAATGAAAAACTGTTTTTT. It yields the protein CASSPPGGFNEKLFF.

This sequence joins TRBV27 and TRBJ1-5; TRBD1 agrees at 7 bases. With 5 bases clipped from V and 5 bases from J, the junction kept 3 bases outside the gene matches. This CDR3 is 13 amino acids long. Looked up from germline, CDR1 is MNHEY and CDR2 is SMNVEV (reference sequence). CDR3 in amino acids: CASSRQGHQPQHF. The CDR3 DNA sequence: TGTGCCAGCAGTCGACAGGGTCATCAGCCCCAGCATTTT.

The chain uses TRBV7-9 and TRBJ2-1; D remains ambiguous. The CDR3 loop spans 14 amino acids. Trimming stripped 4 bases from V and 1 base from J, with 8 bases between. The germline gives CDR1 SEHNR, CDR2 FQNEAQ (reference sequence). CDR3 DNA sequence: TGTGCCAGCAGCTCCGGTACGTCCTACAATGAGCAGTTCTTC. Residues: CASSSGTSYNEQFF.

This chain uses TRBV2 with TRBJ1-5, with D hard to call. V lost 4 bases, J lost 6 bases, and 16 bases lay in between. In germline, CDR1 is SNHLY, CDR2 FYNNEI. The CDR3 has 15 residues. For the CDR3, the DNA is TGTGCCAGCAGTGCCCCCTCGTCAGTCGTTCAGCCCCAGCATTTT. Translated, it gives CASSAPSSVVQPQHF.

The rearrangement joins TRBV9 to TRBJ2-1; D ambiguous. This CDR3 has 13 residues. Germline-derived CDR1 and CDR2 are SGDLS and YYNGEE. V dropped 2 bases and J dropped 4 bases, with 7 bases sitting between them. This CDR3 reads CASSVSFYNEQFF. The CDR3 nucleotides are TGTGCCAGCAGCGTTAGTTTTTACAATGAGCAGTTCTTC.

A remark on this clone: The junction departs from the called germline gene at one end, perhaps through a read error. This chain's CDR3 is CSSSLVGLAGDYEQYF. In nucleotides, the CDR3 is TGTTCCAGCAGCTTAGTCGGACTAGCGGGAGACTACGAGCAGTACTTC. This chain connects TRBV7-9 to TRBJ2-5, with 13 bases that match TRBD2. The J call is doubtful: the DNA matches TRBJ2-7 better. CDR3 length: 16 amino acids. Germline V lookup: CDR1 SEHNR, CDR2 FQNEAQ (reference sequence).

The rearrangement links TRBV19 to TRBJ2-5; TRBD2 matches 7 bases. V lost 1 base, J lost 1 base, and 12 bases stayed unmatched. The CDR3 spans 18 residues. CDR1 is LNHDA and CDR2 is SQIVND in the germline V gene (reference sequence). The CDR3: CASSIVGWEGAGQETQYF. Written as DNA, the CDR3 is TGTGCCAGTAGTATAGTGGGCTGGGAGGGCGCGGGCCAAGAGACCCAGTACTTC.

The chain carries TRBV23-1 and TRBJ2-7; D may be TRBD1 (7 bases). TRBV23-1 counts as an open reading frame of uncertain function. The CDR3 contains 19 residues. Deletions cut 5 bases from V and 3 bases from J, with 29 bases between. As DNA, the CDR3 is TGCGCCAGCAGTTCCCGGGACAGAAGAAACCGGGACTCGCACTACGAGCAGTACTTC. Protein sequence: CASSSRDRRNRDSHYEQYF.

The V gene is TRBV27, the J gene TRBJ2-2; D is perhaps TRBD2 (6 bases). The CDR3 totals 16 residues. Germline values: CDR1 MNHEY, CDR2 SMNVEV (reference sequence). V was cut by 2 bases and J by 3 bases, with 13 bases left in between. In DNA, the CDR3 is TGTGCCAGCAGTTTAAAACCCGGGGGATACACCGGGGAGCTGTTTTTT. It codes for CASSLKPGGYTGELFF.

This clone has a handful of counts. The V call is TRBV29-1, the J call TRBJ2-1, with 9 bases identical to TRBD1. The CDR3 has 15 amino acids. V shed 7 bases and J 0 bases; nucleotides not matched to a gene: 7. Germline CDR1 and CDR2: SQVTM and ANQGSEA. The CDR3, as DNA: TGCAGCGCGGAAGGGGGACAGGGCTCCTACAATGAGCAGTTCTTC. Translating gives CSAEGGQGSYNEQFF.

The chain has TRBV9 and TRBJ1-6; TRBD1 aligns across 9 bases. CDR1 and CDR2 (germline): SGDLS, YYNGEE. CDR3 length: 14 amino acids. V was clipped by 4 bases and J by 8 bases; unmatched bases: 4. CDR3 amino acids: CASSIRDRDSPLHF. CDR3 in DNA: TGTGCCAGCAGCATCCGGGACAGGGATTCACCCCTCCACTTT.

The chain has TRBV28 and TRBJ2-5; 9 positions match TRBD1. The ends lost 7 bases at V and 5 bases at J; junction bases unmatched: 8. Germline loops: CDR1 MDHEN, CDR2 SYDVKM. The CDR3 is 14 amino acids. The CDR3 DNA follows: TGTGCCAGCAACGGACAGGGGAAGTTGGAGACCCAGTACTTC. This codes for CASNGQGKLETQYF.

The chain carries TRBV2 and TRBJ2-3; 9 bases are a match to TRBD1. The CDR3 contains 15 residues. After removal of 6 bases from V and 3 bases from J, the junction contained 7 bases not matched to a gene. Germline V gives CDR1 SNHLY, CDR2 FYNNEI. In DNA form, the CDR3 reads TGTGCCAGCAGCCTTACAGGGGGCATGACAGATACGCAGTATTTT. Its protein is CASSLTGGMTDTQYF.

In its sample, this clone was seen once. The chain has TRBV25-1 and TRBJ2-7, with 7 nucleotides matching TRBD1. Germline V lookup: CDR1 MGHDK, CDR2 SYGVNS. This CDR3 region has 14 residues. V trimming: 6 bases; J trimming: 0 bases; junction bases outside the gene matches: 5. This CDR3 is CASSRDSSSYEQYF. The CDR3 nucleotides are TGTGCCAGCAGCCGGGACAGCTCCTCCTACGAGCAGTACTTC.

The chain employs TRBV7-3 and TRBJ1-1; D is ambiguous. The CDR3 extends over 13 amino acids. Trimming shortened V by 2 bases and J by 1 base, and 5 bases separated the two germline ends. In germline, CDR1 is SGHTA, CDR2 FQGTGA. The CDR3 bases are TGTGCCAGCAGCTTATATCGGAACACTGAAGCTTTCTTT. This sequence encodes CASSLYRNTEAFF.

J is TRBJ1-2 and V is TRBV14; a possible D gene is TRBD1 (5 bases). CDR3 length equals 15 residues. Looked up from germline, CDR1 is SGHDN and CDR2 is FVKESK. V was cut by 6 bases and J by 3 bases, with 17 bases left in between. CDR3 DNA sequence: TGTGCCAGCAGTAAGGGTGGACAAATTGACTATGGCTACACCTTC. Its translation is CASSKGGQIDYGYTF.

The sample holds a few counts of this clone. The chain carries TRBV30 and TRBJ1-2; no reliable D call. V shed 0 bases and J shed 8 bases, with 7 bases lying between them. Germline CDR1 is GTSNPN and CDR2 is SVGIG (reference sequence). The CDR3 length is 11 residues. The CDR3 here is CAWSVGIGYTF. CDR3 coding DNA: TGTGCCTGGAGTGTCGGGATAGGCTACACCTTC.

The chain joins TRBV7-6 to TRBJ2-1; TRBD2 matches at 8 bases. Trimming took 5 bases from V and 7 from J; bases not matched to a gene: 13. Germline V gene sequence: CDR1 SGHVS, CDR2 FNYEAQ. This CDR3 contains 16 residues. The CDR3 protein is CASSPQRGGTPNEQFF. Written as DNA, the CDR3 is TGTGCCAGCAGCCCCCAACGGGGGGGGACCCCAAATGAGCAGTTCTTC. The variable domain in full, with the rest retrieved from reference TRBV7-6 and TRBJ2-1, is GAGVSQSPRYKVTKRGQDVALRCDPISGHVSLYWYRQALGQGPEFLTYFNYEAQQDKSGLPNDRFSAERPEGSISTLTIQRTEQRDSAMYRCASSPQRGGTPNEQFFGPGTRLTVL.

The chain links TRBV15 to TRBJ2-3, with 8 positions matching TRBD2. With 2 bases clipped from V and 5 bases from J, the junction kept 9 bases outside the gene matches. The CDR3 is 16 amino acids. Germline V gives CDR1 LNHNV, CDR2 YYDKDF (reference sequence). The CDR3 sequence is CATSRRPGTSLDTQYF. As DNA, the CDR3 is TGTGCCACCAGCAGAAGACCCGGGACTAGTTTAGATACGCAGTATTTT.

This clone turned up a few times. The V gene is TRBV29-1, the J gene TRBJ2-7; D gene uncertain. The CDR3 consists of 11 residues. Germline V lookup: CDR1 SQVTM, CDR2 ANQGSEA. V dropped 4 bases and J dropped 5 bases, with 9 bases sitting between them. CDR3 bases: TGCAGCGTTGGCATACGAGACGAGCAGTACTTC. Protein sequence: CSVGIRDEQYF.

The genes are TRBV30 and TRBJ2-3, with unresolved D. This CDR3 is 12 amino acids long. Germline CDR1 is GTSNPN and CDR2 is SVGIG (reference sequence). Trimming cost V 2 bases and J 6 bases, with 9 bases left between them. CDR3 sequence (DNA): TGTGCCTGGAGTCTTATCGGGGATACGCAGTATTTT. Its translation: CAWSLIGDTQYF. The whole variable domain, filled in from reference TRBV30 and TRBJ2-3, reads SQTIHQWPATLVQPVGSPLSLECTVEGTSNPNLYWYRQAAGRGLQLLFYSVGIGQISSEVPQNLSASRPQDRQFILSSKKLLLSDSGFYLCAWSLIGDTQYFGPGTRLTVL.

The chain joins TRBV10-3 to TRBJ1-5, with 7 nucleotides matching TRBD1. V trimming: 10 bases; J trimming: 7 bases; junction bases outside the gene matches: 10. CDR3 size: 13 residues. CDR1 is ENHRY, CDR2 SYGVKD, per germline. The DNA of the CDR3 is TGTGCCACCGCCGGGACAGCGGAACAGCCCCAGCATTTT. Protein product: CATAGTAEQPQHF.

This clone was seen a handful of times. One end of the junction fails to match germline, which may point to a read error. This chain connects TRBV7-7 to TRBJ1-5, with D perhaps TRBD1 (6 bases). CDR1 SSHAT and CDR2 FNYEAQ come from the germline V gene (reference sequence). This CDR3 is built from 13 residues. The CDR3 DNA follows: TGTGCTAGCAGCAGGGACATAAATCAGCCCCAGCATTTT. Translated, it gives CASSRDINQPQHF.

The genes are TRBV5-8 and TRBJ1-1; D is ambiguous. The germline CDR1 and CDR2 sequences are SGHTS and YDEGEE. This CDR3 spans 13 amino acids. The ends were cut back, 4 bases at V and 1 base at J, with 8 bases in the middle. The CDR3 region is CASSDRQNTEAFF. The CDR3 nucleotides read TGTGCCAGCAGCGATCGACAGAACACTGAAGCTTTCTTT.

The chain is built from TRBV30 and TRBJ2-1; no reliable D call. Per the germline V gene, CDR1 is GTSNPN and CDR2 is SVGIG (reference sequence). Deletions cut 2 bases from V and 8 bases from J, with 10 bases between. The CDR3 extends over 12 amino acids. The CDR3 DNA follows: TGTGCCTGGAGTCCCGTGGGCTATGAGCAGTTCTTC. As protein: CAWSPVGYEQFF.

In this sample, this clone turned up a few times. V gene TRBV7-9 combines with J gene TRBJ1-1, with D uncertain. The V end was cut by 2 bases, the J end by 4 bases, with 5 bases between. This CDR3 region has 12 residues. Looked up from germline, CDR1 is SEHNR and CDR2 is FQNEAQ (reference sequence). CDR3 bases: TGTGCCAGCAGCTTAACAGCCACTGAAGCTTTCTTT. The encoded protein is CASSLTATEAFF.

The chain links TRBV18 to TRBJ1-1; 10 bases fit TRBD1. Germline values: CDR1 KGHSH, CDR2 LQKENI. CDR3 length: 13 residues. V dropped 6 bases and J dropped 4; count of bases not matched to a gene: 2. The CDR3 loop reads CASSRTGGTEAFF. CDR3 nucleotide sequence: TGTGCCAGCTCTAGGACAGGGGGCACTGAAGCTTTCTTT.

The V and J genes are TRBV30 and TRBJ1-2; D gene uncertain. The CDR3 consists of 19 residues. CDR1 GTSNPN and CDR2 SVGIG come from the germline V gene (reference sequence). Trimming removed 2 bases at V and 5 bases at J, with 30 bases between. The CDR3 sequence: CAWSPRRPSGEKDLYGYTF. CDR3 sequence (DNA): TGTGCCTGGAGTCCTCGACGCCCGTCCGGGGAAAAGGATCTTTATGGCTACACCTTC. The variable domain in full, with the rest retrieved from reference TRBV30 and TRBJ1-2, is SQTIHQWPATLVQPVGSPLSLECTVEGTSNPNLYWYRQAAGRGLQLLFYSVGIGQISSEVPQNLSASRPQDRQFILSSKKLLLSDSGFYLCAWSPRRPSGEKDLYGYTFGSGTRLTVV.

The chain employs TRBV28 and TRBJ1-5, with a tentative D call TRBD1 (5 bases). Trimming shortened V by 2 bases and J by 6 bases, and 8 bases separated the two germline ends. This CDR3 region has 13 residues. CDR1 and CDR2 (germline): MDHEN, SYDVKM. CDR3 coding DNA: TGTGCCAGCAGTTTACAGGGAGGTCAGCCCCAGCATTTT. Translation gives CASSLQGGQPQHF.